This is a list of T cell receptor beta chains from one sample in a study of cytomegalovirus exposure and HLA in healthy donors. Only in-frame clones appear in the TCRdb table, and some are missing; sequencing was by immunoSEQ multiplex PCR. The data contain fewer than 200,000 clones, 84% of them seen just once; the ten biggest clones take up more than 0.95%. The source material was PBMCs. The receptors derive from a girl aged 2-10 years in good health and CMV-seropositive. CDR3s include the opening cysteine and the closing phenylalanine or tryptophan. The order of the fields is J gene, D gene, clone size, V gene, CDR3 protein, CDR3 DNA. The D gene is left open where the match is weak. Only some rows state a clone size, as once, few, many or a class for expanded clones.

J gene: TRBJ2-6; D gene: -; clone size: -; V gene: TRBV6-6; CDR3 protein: CASSLADRTGANVLTF; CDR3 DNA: TGTGCCAGCAGTTTAGCCGACAGGACTGGGGCCAACGTCCTGACTTTC
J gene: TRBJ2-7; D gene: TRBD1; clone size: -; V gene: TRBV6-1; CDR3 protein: CASSEIGTGVIHEQYF; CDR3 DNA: TGTGCCAGCAGTGAAATCGGGACAGGGGTAATCCACGAGCAGTACTTC
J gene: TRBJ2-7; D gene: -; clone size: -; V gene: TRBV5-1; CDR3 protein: CASSPSPISEGDEQYF; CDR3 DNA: TGCGCCAGCAGCCCGAGTCCGATCTCCGAGGGCGACGAGCAGTACTTC
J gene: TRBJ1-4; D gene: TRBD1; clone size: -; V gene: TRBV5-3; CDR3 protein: CARSEGQGYEKLFF; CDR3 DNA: TGTGCCAGAAGCGAGGGACAGGGCTATGAAAAACTGTTTTTT
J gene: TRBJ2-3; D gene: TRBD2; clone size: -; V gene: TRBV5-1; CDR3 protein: CASSSGLAVENTQYF; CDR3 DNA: TGCGCCAGCAGCTCGGGACTAGCGGTTGAGAATACGCAGTATTTT
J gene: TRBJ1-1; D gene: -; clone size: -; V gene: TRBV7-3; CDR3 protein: CASSFSAVAEAFF; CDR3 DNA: TGTGCCAGCAGCTTTTCCGCGGTAGCTGAAGCTTTCTTT
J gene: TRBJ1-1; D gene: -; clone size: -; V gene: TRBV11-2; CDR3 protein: CASSSDRNTEAFF; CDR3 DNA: TGTGCCAGCAGCTCGGACAGGAACACTGAAGCTTTCTTT
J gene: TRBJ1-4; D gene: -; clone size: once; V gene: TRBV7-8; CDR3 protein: CASSGGTITNEKLFF; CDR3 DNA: TGTGCCAGCAGCGGTGGGACAATCACTAATGAAAAACTGTTTTTT
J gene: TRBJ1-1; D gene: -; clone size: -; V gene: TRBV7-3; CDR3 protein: CASSLVPVPNTEAFF; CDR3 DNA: TGTGCCAGCAGCTTAGTCCCGGTCCCGAACACTGAAGCTTTCTTT
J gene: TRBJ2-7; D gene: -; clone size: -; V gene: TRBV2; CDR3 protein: CASSVTRRDVEQYF; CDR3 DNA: TGTGCCAGCAGTGTAACGAGGCGGGACGTCGAGCAGTACTTC
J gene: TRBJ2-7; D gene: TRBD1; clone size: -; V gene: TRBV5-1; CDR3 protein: CASSGTGLIHNF; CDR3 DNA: TGCGCCAGCAGCGGGACAGGTCTTATTCATAACTTC
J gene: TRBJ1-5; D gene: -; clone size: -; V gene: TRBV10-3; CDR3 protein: CAISESGPSGNQPQHF; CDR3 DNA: TGTGCCATCAGTGAAAGCGGGCCTTCTGGCAATCAGCCCCAGCATTTT
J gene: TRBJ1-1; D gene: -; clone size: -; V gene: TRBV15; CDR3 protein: CATSRDPTSTEAFF; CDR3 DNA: TGTGCCACCAGCAGAGATCCCACCAGCACTGAAGCTTTCTTT
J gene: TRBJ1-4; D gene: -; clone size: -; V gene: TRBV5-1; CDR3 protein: CASSLTGMREKLFF; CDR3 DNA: TGCGCCAGCAGCTTGACAGGGATGCGCGAAAAACTGTTTTTT
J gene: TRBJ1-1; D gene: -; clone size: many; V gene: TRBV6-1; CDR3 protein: CASSEGENTEAFF; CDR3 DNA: TGTGCCAGCAGTGAGGGAGAAAACACTGAAGCTTTCTTT
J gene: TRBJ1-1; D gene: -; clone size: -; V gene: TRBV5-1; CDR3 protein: CASNIQGNTEAFF; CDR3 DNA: TGCGCCAGCAACATTCAGGGGAACACTGAAGCTTTCTTT
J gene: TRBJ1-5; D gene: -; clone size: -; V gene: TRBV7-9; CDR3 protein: CASSLGDYSNQPQHF; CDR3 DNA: TGTGCCAGCAGCTTGGGAGATTATAGCAATCAGCCCCAGCATTTT
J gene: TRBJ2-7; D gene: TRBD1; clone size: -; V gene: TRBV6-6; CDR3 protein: CASSYSAETGGYEQYF; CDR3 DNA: TGTGCCAGCAGTTACTCGGCGGAGACAGGGGGATACGAGCAGTACTTC
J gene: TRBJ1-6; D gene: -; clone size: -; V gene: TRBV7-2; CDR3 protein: CASSFREALHF; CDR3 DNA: TGTGCCAGCAGCTTTCGCGAGGCCCTCCACTTT
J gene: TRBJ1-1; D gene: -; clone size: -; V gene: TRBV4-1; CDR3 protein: CASSQLTGNTEAFF; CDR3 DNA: TGCGCCAGCAGCCAACTGACAGGGAACACTGAAGCTTTCTTT
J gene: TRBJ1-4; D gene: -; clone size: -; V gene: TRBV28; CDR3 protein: CASSRSATNEKLFF; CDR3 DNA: TGTGCCAGCAGTAGGAGTGCAACTAATGAAAAACTGTTTTTT
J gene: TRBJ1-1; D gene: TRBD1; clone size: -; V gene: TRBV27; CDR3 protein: CASGHGDREFWEEAFF; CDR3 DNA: TGTGCCAGCGGCCACGGGGACAGGGAGTTTTGGGAGGAAGCTTTCTTT
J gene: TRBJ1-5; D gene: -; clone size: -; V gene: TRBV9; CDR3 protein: CASSAGALLSNQPQHF; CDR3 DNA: TGTGCCAGCAGCGCGGGAGCTCTCTTAAGCAATCAGCCCCAGCATTTT
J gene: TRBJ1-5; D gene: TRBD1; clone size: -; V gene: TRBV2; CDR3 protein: CASRLGTGINQPQHF; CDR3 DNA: TGTGCCAGCAGACTCGGGACAGGGATCAATCAGCCCCAGCATTTT
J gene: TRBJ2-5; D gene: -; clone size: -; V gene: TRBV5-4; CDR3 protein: CASSLSETQYF; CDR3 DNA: TGTGCCAGCAGCTTGTCGGAGACCCAGTACTTC
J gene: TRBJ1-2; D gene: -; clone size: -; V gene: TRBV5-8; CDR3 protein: CASSLRGGHYGYTF; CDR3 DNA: TGTGCCAGCAGCTTAAGGGGGGGTCACTATGGCTACACCTTC
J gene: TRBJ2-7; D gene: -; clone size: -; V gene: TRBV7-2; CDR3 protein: CASSLPSGSSSYEQYF; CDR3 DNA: TGTGCCAGCAGCTTACCCTCGGGGTCGAGCTCCTACGAGCAGTACTTC
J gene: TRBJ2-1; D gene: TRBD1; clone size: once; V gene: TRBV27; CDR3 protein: CASSRQGENEQFF; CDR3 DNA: TGTGCCAGCAGCAGACAGGGGGAAAATGAGCAGTTCTTC
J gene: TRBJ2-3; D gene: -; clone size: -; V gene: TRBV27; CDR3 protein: CASSLPGGASTDTQYF; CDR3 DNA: TGTGCCAGCAGTTTACCCGGGGGAGCTAGCACAGATACGCAGTATTTT
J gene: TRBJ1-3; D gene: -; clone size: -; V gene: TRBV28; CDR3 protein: CASSTPLLDIAGNTIYF; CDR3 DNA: TGTGCCAGCAGTACACCCCTTTTGGACATTGCTGGAAACACCATATATTTT
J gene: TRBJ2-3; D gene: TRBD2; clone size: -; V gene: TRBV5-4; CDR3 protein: CASSTGLAGPADTQYF; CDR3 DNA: TGTGCCAGCAGTACGGGACTAGCCGGGCCAGCAGATACGCAGTATTTT
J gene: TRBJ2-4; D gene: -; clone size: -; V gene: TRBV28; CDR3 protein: CASSPASVLAKNIQYF; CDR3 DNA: TGTGCCAGCAGTCCCGCGAGTGTGCTAGCCAAAAACATTCAGTACTTC
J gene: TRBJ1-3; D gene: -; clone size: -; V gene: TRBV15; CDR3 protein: CATSRLPGWSGNTIYF; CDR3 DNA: TGTGCCACCAGCAGACTCCCCGGGTGGTCTGGAAACACCATATATTTT